Listed here are 18 T cell receptor beta chains from one sample, sequenced in a study of T cell responses to AZD1222 COVID-19 vaccine (dated by TCRdb to the early 2020s). The time point label, as the study defines it: about 28 days (+/-7) after the second vaccine dose. Library preparation used the immunoSEQ multiplex PCR assay. In TCRdb, the immuneACCESS table is reduced to in-frame sequences with V and J assigned. These tables do not hold every clone; where another copy was compared, an unresolved V gene accounts for under half, and the others remain unexplained. This sample is represented by some 280,000 clones; 90% to 95% of them were singletons. The top ten clonotypes cover around 0.58% of the sample. The sample was peripheral blood, taken 28 days after the second AZD1222 dose. All receptors come from an adult who received the AZD1222 COVID-19 vaccine.

This chain joins TRBV28 and TRBJ1-1; a weak D match, TRBD1 (6 bases). The CDR3 consists of 14 residues. V was pared by 5 bases and J by 1 base, with 11 bases between. Germline values: CDR1 MDHEN, CDR2 SYDVKM. CDR3 protein: CASSARGGNTEAFF. CDR3 sequence (DNA): TGTGCCAGCAGTGCCAGAGGGGGGAACACTGAAGCTTTCTTT.

V usage is TRBV18 and J usage is TRBJ2-3; 11 positions agree with TRBD2. The V gene end was trimmed by 4 bases and the J gene end by 4 bases; junction bases not matched to a gene: 4. This CDR3 is 15 amino acids long. The germline CDR1 and CDR2 sequences are KGHSH and LQKENI. CDR3 sequence reads: CASSLTSGGADTQYF. The CDR3 coding sequence is TGTGCCAGCTCACTAACTAGCGGGGGAGCAGATACGCAGTATTTT.

With regard to this clone: The sample holds other DNA sequences that translate to the same CDR3. The chain joins TRBV5-4 to TRBJ1-1; D remains ambiguous. This CDR3 is 14 amino acids long. Germline values: CDR1 SGHNT, CDR2 YYREEE (reference sequence). V lost 0 bases and J lost 1, with 7 bases in between. The DNA for the CDR3 is TGTGCCAGCAGCTTGGCCCGGGCGAACACTGAAGCTTTCTTT. Protein product: CASSLARANTEAFF. Together with reference TRBV5-4 and TRBJ1-1, the CDR3 gives the full variable domain: ETGVTQSPTHLIKTRGQQVTLRCSSQSGHNTVSWYQQALGQGPQFIFQYYREEENGRGNFPPRFSGLQFPNYSSELNVNALELDDSALYLCASSLARANTEAFFGQGTRLTVV.

The genes are TRBV28 and TRBJ1-2; D possibly corresponds to TRBD1 (6 bases). Trimming pared 6 bases from V and 1 base from J, leaving 15 bases between. The length of the CDR3 is 15 residues. Per germline, CDR1 MDHEN and CDR2 SYDVKM. CDR3 coding DNA: TGTGCCAGCAGGACCCCCGGGACACTTAACTATGGCTACACCTTC. Translating it yields CASRTPGTLNYGYTF.

The V gene is TRBV10-3, the J gene TRBJ2-1; either TRBD1 or TRBD2 may supply D (5 bases each). The germline CDR1 and CDR2 sequences are ENHRY and SYGVKD. The ends were cut back, 7 bases at V and 10 bases at J, with 17 bases in the middle. The CDR3 is 13 residues long. DNA for the CDR3: TGTGCCATCAAACAGGCCCCTGAGGGAGAGCAGTTCTTC. It encodes CAIKQAPEGEQFF.

The chain combines TRBV9 with TRBJ2-1; weak D call: TRBD2 (5 bases). Germline V gene sequence: CDR1 SGDLS, CDR2 YYNGEE. The CDR3 sequence is 17 residues long. V was cut by 4 bases and J by 4 bases, with 21 bases left in between. CDR3 bases: TGTGCCAGCAGCCCACGGTTCGGGAAGACGAGTTACAATGAGCAGTTCTTC. Its protein product is CASSPRFGKTSYNEQFF.

The chain joins TRBV13 to TRBJ2-5, with 11 nucleotides matching TRBD2. This CDR3 is 16 amino acids long. The ends lost 5 bases at V and 1 base at J; junction bases unmatched: 6. The germline gives CDR1 PRHDT, CDR2 FYEKMQ (reference sequence). CDR3 sequence: CASSPWLAGGQETQYF. CDR3 DNA: TGTGCCAGCAGCCCCTGGCTAGCGGGGGGCCAAGAGACCCAGTACTTC.

The chain is built from TRBV5-1 and TRBJ2-5; TRBD1 aligns across 8 bases. This CDR3 region has 14 residues. Germline lookup yields CDR1 SGHRS and CDR2 YFSETQ. The ends lost 3 bases at V and 5 bases at J; junction bases unmatched: 6. CDR3 loop: CASSSTGGGETQYF. DNA for the CDR3: TGCGCCAGCAGCTCAACAGGGGGTGGGGAGACCCAGTACTTC.

The V gene is TRBV28, the J gene TRBJ1-3; no clear D. V was cut by 6 bases and J by 4 bases, with 10 bases left in between. The CDR3 runs to 13 residues. Germline V CDR1 and CDR2: MDHEN, SYDVKM. The CDR3 protein is CASSPTLGNTIYF. For the CDR3, the DNA is TGTGCCAGCAGCCCGACCTTGGGAAACACCATATATTTT.

Concerning this clone itself: One junction end disagrees with the germline gene, perhaps due to a read error. Written as DNA, the CDR3 is TGTGCCAGCAGTTTAGGGGGACAGGGGGAACTTTTT. It translates to CASSLGGQGELF. The chain combines TRBV28 with TRBJ1-1; 11 bases are a match to TRBD1. The CDR3 covers 12 residues. Per the germline V gene, CDR1 is MDHEN and CDR2 is SYDVKM.

The chain is built from TRBV9 and TRBJ1-1, with D perhaps matching TRBD1 (5 bases). The CDR3 has 13 residues. In germline, CDR1 is SGDLS, CDR2 YYNGEE. V gave up 4 bases and J gave up 4 bases, with 11 bases separating them. The CDR3 nucleotides are TGTGCCAGCAGCTTTACGGGGACCACTGAAGCTTTCTTT. Amino acid sequence: CASSFTGTTEAFF.

The CDR3 DNA sequence: TGTGCCAGCAGCTTACAGGGGATGAACACTGAAGCTTTCTTT. Its translation: CASSLQGMNTEAFF. The chain couples TRBV5-5 to TRBJ1-1, with 7 bases that match TRBD1. This CDR3 region has 14 residues. J gave up 0 bases and V 2 bases, and 1 base lay outside the gene matches. Germline V gene sequence: CDR1 SGHKS, CDR2 YYEKEE (reference sequence).

CDR3 DNA sequence: TGTGCCAGCAGCCCCCCAGACAGGGTGGGCACTGAAGCTTTCTTT. Amino acid sequence: CASSPPDRVGTEAFF. The chain has TRBV3-1 (or the pseudogene TRBV3-2) and TRBJ1-1; 7 nucleotides line up with TRBD1. The germline V gene has CDR1 LGHDT and CDR2 YNNKEL (reference sequence). V was pared by 4 bases and J by 4 bases, with 9 bases of the junction left unmatched. This CDR3 contains 15 residues.

CDR3 nucleotide sequence: TGTGCCAGCAGCTTGGCAGGGGGCAGGACTGGAAACACCATATATTTT. Translated, it gives CASSLAGGRTGNTIYF. The chain joins TRBV5-5 to TRBJ1-3, with 8 bases lining up with TRBD1. Germline loops: CDR1 SGHKS, CDR2 YYEKEE (reference sequence). Germline trimming cut 0 bases from V and 2 bases from J; bases unmatched to any gene: 4. This CDR3 contains 16 residues.

The rearrangement uses TRBV7-8 and TRBJ1-4; TRBD1 is a possible D gene (6 bases). The CDR3 spans 14 residues. Trimming left V 5 bases short and J 3 bases short, with 10 bases between. The germline V gene encodes CDR1 SGHVS and CDR2 FQNEAQ. The CDR3 bases are TGTGCCAGCAGCCCGCGGACAGCTAATGAAAAACTGTTTTTT. This gives the protein CASSPRTANEKLFF.

This CDR3 is CASSRTAGPYEQYF. CDR3 in DNA: TGTGCCAGCAGCCGGACGGCGGGGCCCTACGAGCAGTACTTC. V and J are TRBV6-2 or TRBV6-3 and TRBJ2-7, with D maybe TRBD2 (6 bases). The CDR3 sequence is 14 residues long. Germline lookup yields CDR1 MNHEY and CDR2 SVGEGT. V was shortened by 6 bases and J by 2 bases, with 14 bases between the two germline ends.

J is TRBJ2-7 and V is TRBV7-6, with D perhaps TRBD1 (8 bases). This CDR3 contains 17 residues. V was cut by 5 bases and J by 2 bases, with 22 bases left in between. CDR1 and CDR2 (germline): SGHVS, FNYEAQ. The CDR3, as DNA: TGTGCCAGCAGCCGCTTAGCCGGGGGGACAGGACCCTACGAGCAGTACTTC. It translates to CASSRLAGGTGPYEQYF. Supplemented by reference TRBV7-6 and TRBJ2-7, the full variable domain reads GAGVSQSPRYKVTKRGQDVALRCDPISGHVSLYWYRQALGQGPEFLTYFNYEAQQDKSGLPNDRFSAERPEGSISTLTIQRTEQRDSAMYRCASSRLAGGTGPYEQYFGPGTRLTVT.

The chain uses TRBV27 and TRBJ2-3, with D perhaps TRBD1 (5 bases). CDR3 size: 13 residues. Germline loops: CDR1 MNHEY, CDR2 SMNVEV (reference sequence). V lost 6 bases and J 0 bases, leaving 7 bases between the germline ends. The CDR3: CASSYRSTDTQYF. CDR3 nucleotide sequence: TGTGCCAGCAGCTACAGGAGCACAGATACGCAGTATTTT.